The clone carrying this T cell receptor beta chain was seen repeatedly, ten times or more. Its specificity is unknown. This sample is drawn from a study of blood T cells in healthy people across ages. Study-wide results and caveats: Donors of long life had a larger count of naive CD4+ cells and greater diversity than aged donors.

Using a J-beta primer mix together with a sample-barcoded 5' primer, a second PCR was run for about 6 to 11 cycles. Every individual sample yielded 3 million or more paired-end reads (each containing CDR3). One entry per CDR3 protein results from TCRdb running MiXCR on the 5' RACE reads. The sample includes under 800,000 distinct CDR3 sequences, under 25% seen only once; the top ten take around 3.4%. The V and J ends lost 3 bases and 4 bases, in that order; junction bases with no gene match: 5. This CDR3 has 15 amino acids. The TCR originated in a man in his sixties or seventies in good health. The V gene is TRBV12-3 or TRBV12-4, the J gene TRBJ2-2, with TRBD1 identical over 7 bases. The sequenced sample was blood. The CDR3 bases are TGTGCCAGCAGTTTGGGTAGGGGGCGCACCGGGGAGCTGTTTTTT. Residues: CASSLGRGRTGELFF.